The 27 T cell receptor beta chains listed next were all sequenced from one sample in a study of blood T cells in healthy people across ages. Sample-barcoded 5' priming and a J-beta primer mix drove a second PCR of 7 to 11 cycles. TCRdb independently ran MiXCR on the 5' RACE reads; one entry per CDR3 protein. The repertoire holds hundreds of thousands of distinct CDR3 sequences, with around 21% as singletons. The sample comprised blood. The receptors stem from a man in his 70s in good health.

For the CDR3, the DNA is TGTGCCAGCAGCCAATCTAAGGGAAGAGATACGCAGTATTTT. Translated, it gives CASSQSKGRDTQYF. The V and J genes are TRBV3-1 and TRBJ2-3, with no clear D. Germline CDR1 is LGHDT and CDR2 is YNNKEL (reference sequence). This CDR3 comprises 14 residues. The V and J ends lost 2 bases and 5 bases respectively, with 11 bases between them.

The sample holds many counts of this clonotype. The rearrangement joins TRBV6-6 to TRBJ2-5; 7 bases agree with TRBD2. The CDR3 covers 17 residues. The germline gives CDR1 MNHNY, CDR2 SVGAGI (reference sequence). Unmatched junction bases numbered 9, after V lost 1 base and J lost 1 base. The CDR3 protein is CASSYLETSSPQETQYF. The DNA for the CDR3 is TGTGCCAGCAGTTACTTAGAGACTAGCAGCCCCCAAGAGACCCAGTACTTC.

V is TRBV19 and J is TRBJ2-5; possibly TRBD1 or TRBD2 for D (5 bases each). CDR1 LNHDA and CDR2 SQIVND come from the germline V gene (reference sequence). The CDR3 totals 15 residues. V was trimmed by 5 bases and J by 5 bases, leaving 18 bases between them. CDR3 nucleotides: TGTGCCAGTAGTGTAGGGGCACGGGGAGAGGAGACCCAGTACTTC. It codes for CASSVGARGEETQYF. The complete variable domain, with remaining parts taken from reference TRBV19 and TRBJ2-5, reads DGGITQSPKYLFRKEGQNVTLSCEQNLNHDAMYWYRQDPGQGLRLIYYSQIVNDFQKGDIAEGYSVSREKKESFPLTVTSAQKNPTAFYLCASSVGARGEETQYFGPGTRLLVL.

This clonotype has more than one count but fewer than ten. CDR3 DNA sequence: TGTGCCAGCAGCCGGACAGGGTTCTACGAGCAGTACTTC. It specifies CASSRTGFYEQYF. The chain couples TRBV7-9 to TRBJ2-7; 8 bases are a match to TRBD1. This CDR3 contains 13 residues. The trim removed 5 bases at V and 3 bases at J, leaving 3 bases unmatched. CDR1 and CDR2 from the germline V gene are SEHNR and FQNEAQ (reference sequence).

This clonotype was detected only a few times. This chain connects TRBV7-9 to TRBJ2-1; D might be TRBD2 (6 bases). The CDR3 has 16 amino acids. Trimming took off 6 bases at V and 1 base at J, with 16 bases between the two ends. CDR1 is SEHNR, CDR2 FQNEAQ, per germline (reference sequence). CDR3 region: CASREGGSESYNEQFF. Here the CDR3 DNA reads TGTGCCAGCAGGGAGGGAGGATCAGAGTCCTACAATGAGCAGTTCTTC. Filled out from reference TRBV7-9 and TRBJ2-1, the complete variable domain reads DTGVSQNPRHKITKRGQNVTFRCDPISEHNRLYWYRQTLGQGPEFLTYFQNEAQLEKSRLLSDRFSAERPKGSFSTLEIQRTEQGDSAMYLCASREGGSESYNEQFFGPGTRLTVL.

This clonotype was seen many times. The chain combines TRBV29-1 with TRBJ2-5; 10 nucleotides line up with TRBD2. This CDR3 comprises 13 residues. CDR1 SQVTM and CDR2 ANQGSEA come from the germline V gene. CDR3 amino acids: CSGTSAYQETQYF. The CDR3 DNA reads TGCAGTGGGACTAGCGCGTACCAAGAGACCCAGTACTTC.

CDR3 nucleotide sequence: TGTGCCAGCAGTTACGGGGGAGTAGACATTCAGTACTTC. This codes for CASSYGGVDIQYF. The chain is built from TRBV6-2 or TRBV6-3 and TRBJ2-4; possibly TRBD1 or TRBD2 for D (5 bases each). This CDR3 comprises 13 residues. Trimming stripped 2 bases from V and 8 bases from J, with 10 bases between. CDR1 and CDR2 from the germline V gene are MNHEY and SVGEGT.

The sample holds a few counts of this clonotype. Germline and junction disagree at one end, which may indicate a read error. The rearrangement uses TRBV7-6 and TRBJ2-7; D is unresolved. Germline V CDR1 and CDR2: SGHVS, FNYEAQ. The CDR3 contains 15 residues. The CDR3 spells CASSLGSGSTYEQYF. The CDR3, as DNA: TGTGCTAGCAGCTTAGGGTCAGGCTCGACCTACGAGCAGTACTTC.

The chain uses TRBV4-2 and TRBJ2-1, with D unresolved. The length of the CDR3 is 16 residues. With 0 bases removed from V and 1 base from J, the gap between germline ends came to 10 bases. The V gene's germline CDR1 is LGHNA and CDR2 YNFKEQ. The CDR3 spells CASSQDTAVSYNEQFF. CDR3 nucleotide sequence: TGTGCCAGCAGCCAAGATACGGCCGTTTCCTACAATGAGCAGTTCTTC.

V and J are TRBV3-1 and TRBJ1-1; 7 bases line up with TRBD1. The CDR3 consists of 13 residues. Germline V lookup: CDR1 LGHDT, CDR2 YNNKEL (reference sequence). Here the CDR3 DNA reads TGTACCACCTCCGGACAGGCGAACACTGAAGCTTTCTTT. It encodes CTTSGQANTEAFF.

This clonotype was detected a few times. V and J are TRBV7-2 and TRBJ2-1; 9 bases are shared with TRBD2. The CDR3 spans 14 residues. CDR1 and CDR2 from the germline V gene are SGHTA and FQGNSA. The V segment lost 3 bases and the J segment 10 bases; nucleotides outside the gene matches: 7. CDR3 DNA: TGTGCCAGCAGCTTTCGTAGCGGGAGATCGGAGCAGTTCTTC. This codes for CASSFRSGRSEQFF. The full variable domain, rest sourced from reference TRBV7-2 and TRBJ2-1, is GAGVSQSPSNKVTEKGKDVELRCDPISGHTALYWYRQSLGQGLEFLIYFQGNSAPDKSGLPSDRFSAERTGGSVSTLTIQRTQQEDSAVYLCASSFRSGRSEQFFGPGTRLTVL.

This clonotype has just a few counts. The J gene is TRBJ2-7, the V gene TRBV20-1; TRBD2 agrees at 9 bases. Germline V gene sequence: CDR1 DFQATT, CDR2 SNEGSKA (reference sequence). The junction had 18 bases not matched to a gene; V was cut back by 5 bases and J by 4 bases. The CDR3 runs to 17 residues. CDR3 DNA sequence: TGCAGTGCTGCGTCGACTAGCGGCCAGTGGGGCTTATACGAGCAGTACTTC. Amino acid sequence: CSAASTSGQWGLYEQYF.

The sample holds a few counts of this clonotype. The rearrangement joins TRBV6-1 to TRBJ1-5; possibly TRBD1 for D (5 bases). The CDR3 length is 16 residues. Per the germline V gene, CDR1 is MNHNS and CDR2 is SASEGT. Trimming took off 2 bases at V and 0 bases at J, with 11 bases between the two ends. The CDR3 region has the DNA TGTGCCAGCAGTGAAAGGCCAGGGCTTAGCAATCAGCCCCAGCATTTT. This sequence encodes CASSERPGLSNQPQHF.

The chain has TRBV20-1 and TRBJ2-2; maybe TRBD2 (6 bases). The germline CDR1 and CDR2 sequences are DFQATT and SNEGSKA (reference sequence). The germline V and J ends were trimmed by 3 bases and 5 bases, with 10 bases remaining between them. There are 13 residues in the CDR3. Here the CDR3 DNA reads TGCAGTGCTAGCGGGAGTTATACCGGGGAGCTGTTTTTT. The encoded protein is CSASGSYTGELFF.

The sample holds a few counts of this clonotype. CDR3 residues: CSASKKGAETQYF. Here the CDR3 DNA reads TGCAGTGCTAGTAAGAAGGGAGCGGAGACCCAGTACTTC. The chain is built from TRBV20-1 and TRBJ2-5; D might be TRBD2 (5 bases). Germline V gives CDR1 DFQATT, CDR2 SNEGSKA (reference sequence). This CDR3 comprises 13 residues. Deletions cut 3 bases from V and 5 bases from J, with 13 bases between.

The DNA for the CDR3 is TGCAGCGTTGATAATTTGCAGGCTGGCACAGATACGCAGTATTTT. Its protein is CSVDNLQAGTDTQYF. The chain is built from TRBV29-1 and TRBJ2-3; D not resolved. This CDR3 has 15 residues. Trimming removed 3 bases at V and 1 base at J, with 14 bases between. The V gene's germline CDR1 is SQVTM and CDR2 ANQGSEA.

The V and J genes are TRBV7-2 and TRBJ2-7, with D possibly being TRBD1 or TRBD2 (5 bases each). The V gene's germline CDR1 is SGHTA and CDR2 FQGNSA. This CDR3 has 15 amino acids. Between the trimmed V and J ends, which lost 0 bases and 1 base, there was a span of 10 bases. The DNA for the CDR3 is TGTGCCAGCAGCTTAGCGGGACCCATATCCTACGAGCAGTACTTC. The encoded protein is CASSLAGPISYEQYF.

This clonotype was recorded once. The rearrangement uses TRBV5-1 and TRBJ1-4, with 7 bases fitting TRBD1. After removal of 0 bases from V and 2 bases from J, the junction contained 1 base not matched to a gene. Germline-derived CDR1 and CDR2 are SGHRS and YFSETQ. The CDR3 contains 15 residues. This chain's CDR3 is CASSLEQGTNEKLFF. The CDR3 nucleotides are TGCGCCAGCAGCTTGGAACAGGGGACTAATGAAAAACTGTTTTTT.

The CDR3 sequence: CASSQDGAGEETQYF. CDR3 coding DNA: TGTGCCAGCAGCCAAGATGGAGCGGGAGAAGAGACCCAGTACTTC. The chain combines TRBV3-1 with TRBJ2-5; 8 nucleotides agree with TRBD2. There are 15 residues in the CDR3. Trimming removed 0 bases from V and 3 bases from J; junction bases left unmatched: 3. Per germline, CDR1 LGHDT and CDR2 YNNKEL (reference sequence).

The chain uses TRBV7-2 and TRBJ2-3; TRBD2 agrees at 8 bases. The CDR3 spans 15 residues. Germline assignment: CDR1 SGHTA and CDR2 FQGNSA. Trimming cost V 5 bases and J 6 bases; bases outside gene matches: 10. The CDR3 reads CASSPVAGRGDTQYF. The CDR3 region has the DNA TGTGCCAGCAGCCCAGTAGCGGGAAGGGGCGATACGCAGTATTTT.

This clonotype was seen only a few times. The chain recombines TRBV3-1 with TRBJ1-2; D is uncertain. The CDR3 totals 12 residues. V lost 1 base and J lost 9, with 9 bases in between. Germline-derived CDR1 and CDR2 are LGHDT and YNNKEL (reference sequence). The CDR3 reads CASSQVPESYTF. CDR3 sequence (DNA): TGTGCCAGCAGCCAAGTTCCAGAGAGCTACACCTTC.

This clonotype was seen a handful of times. The chain combines TRBV30 with TRBJ2-5; D remains unclear. Germline V CDR1 and CDR2: GTSNPN, SVGIG (reference sequence). The V end was cut by 0 bases, the J end by 3 bases, with 14 bases between. This CDR3 contains 15 residues. In nucleotides, the CDR3 is TGTGCCTGGAGTGTACAATGGGCGACAAAAGAGACCCAGTACTTC. Protein: CAWSVQWATKETQYF.

Turning to this clonotype: An end of the junction differs from the germline gene, which may be a read error. The CDR3 here is CTSSRWQTESQETQYF. The CDR3 DNA reads as TGTACCAGCAGCCGTTGGCAGACAGAATCTCAAGAGACCCAGTACTTC. The chain carries TRBV3-1 and TRBJ2-5; weak D call: TRBD1 (5 bases). The CDR3 is 16 amino acids. Germline V gene data show CDR1 as LGHDT and CDR2 as YNNKEL (reference sequence).

There are a few counts of this clonotype. CDR3 loop: CSAIGRIPVEQYF. The CDR3 DNA follows: TGCAGTGCTATAGGGCGAATACCTGTCGAGCAGTACTTC. The chain couples TRBV20-1 to TRBJ2-5; no clear D gene. The last part of the DNA fits TRBJ2-7 better; the J call may be wrong. The germline V gene encodes CDR1 DFQATT and CDR2 SNEGSKA (reference sequence). The CDR3 covers 13 residues.

Only a few counts were recorded for this clonotype. V usage is TRBV6-1 and J usage is TRBJ1-4, with D uncertain. V lost 6 bases, J lost 0 bases, and 14 bases lay in between. The germline V gene encodes CDR1 MNHNS and CDR2 SASEGT. This CDR3 is built from 16 residues. For the CDR3, the DNA is TGTGCCAGCAGCCCCCTCCCGGTTGCAACTAATGAAAAACTGTTTTTT. Residues: CASSPLPVATNEKLFF.

The CDR3 loop reads CASTSPWEADTQYF. In DNA, the CDR3 is TGTGCCAGCACCTCCCCCTGGGAGGCAGATACGCAGTATTTT. The chain combines TRBV7-2 with TRBJ2-3, with a weak D call TRBD2 (6 bases). V was shortened by 7 bases and J by 4 bases, with 15 bases between the two germline ends. Per germline, CDR1 SGHTA and CDR2 FQGNSA. There are 14 residues in the CDR3.

The chain has TRBV14 and TRBJ2-3; D not certain. The V end lost 0 bases, the J end lost 1 base, and 29 bases lay between the germline ends. The CDR3 loop spans 22 amino acids. CDR1 is SGHDN, CDR2 FVKESK, per germline. CDR3 nucleotide sequence: TGTGCCAGCAGCCAAGATCGTTTAGGTCCGGCGTCCGGTTATAGGGGCACAGATACGCAGTATTTT. Its protein product is CASSQDRLGPASGYRGTDTQYF.